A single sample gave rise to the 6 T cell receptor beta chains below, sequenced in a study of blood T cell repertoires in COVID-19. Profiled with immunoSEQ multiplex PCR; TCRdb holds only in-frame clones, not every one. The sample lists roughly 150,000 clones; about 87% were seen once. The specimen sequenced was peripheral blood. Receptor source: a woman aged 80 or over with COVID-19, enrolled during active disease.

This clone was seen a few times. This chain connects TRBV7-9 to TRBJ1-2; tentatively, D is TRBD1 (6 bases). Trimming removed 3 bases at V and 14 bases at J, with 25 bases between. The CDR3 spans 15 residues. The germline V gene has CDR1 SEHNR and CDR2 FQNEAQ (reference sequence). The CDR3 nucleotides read TGTGCCAGCAGCTTGGCTGAGACAGGACCCGTCCTTGGGACCTTC. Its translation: CASSLAETGPVLGTF. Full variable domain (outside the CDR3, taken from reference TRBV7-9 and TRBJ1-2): DTGVSQNPRHKITKRGQNVTFRCDPISEHNRLYWYRQTLGQGPEFLTYFQNEAQLEKSRLLSDRFSAERPKGSFSTLEIQRTEQGDSAMYLCASSLAETGPVLGTFGSGTRLTVV.

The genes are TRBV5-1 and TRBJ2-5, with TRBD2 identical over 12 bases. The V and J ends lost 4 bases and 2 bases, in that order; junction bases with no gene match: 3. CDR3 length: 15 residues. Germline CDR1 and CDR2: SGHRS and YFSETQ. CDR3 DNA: TGCGCCAGCAGCGCGGGGACTAGCGGGCAAGAGACCCAGTACTTC. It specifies CASSAGTSGQETQYF.

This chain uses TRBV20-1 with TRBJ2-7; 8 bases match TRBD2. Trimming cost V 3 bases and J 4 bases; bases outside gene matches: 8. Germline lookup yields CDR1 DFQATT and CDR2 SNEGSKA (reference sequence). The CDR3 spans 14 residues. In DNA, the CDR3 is TGCAGTGCTAGTGGGGACGGGAGGGGATACGAGCAGTACTTC. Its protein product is CSASGDGRGYEQYF.

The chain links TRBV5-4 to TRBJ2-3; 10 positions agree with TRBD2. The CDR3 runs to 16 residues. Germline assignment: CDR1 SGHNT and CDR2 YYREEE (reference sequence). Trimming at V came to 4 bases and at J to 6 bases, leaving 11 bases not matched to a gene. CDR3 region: CASSPRTSGISDTQYF. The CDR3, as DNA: TGTGCCAGCAGCCCCCGGACTAGCGGAATCTCGGATACGCAGTATTTT.

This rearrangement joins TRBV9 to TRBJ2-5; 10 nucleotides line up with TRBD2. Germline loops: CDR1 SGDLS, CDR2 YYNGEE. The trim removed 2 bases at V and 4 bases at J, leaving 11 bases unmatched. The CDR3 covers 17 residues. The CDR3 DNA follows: TGTGCCAGCAGCGTCGGTCAAGCGGGAGGGCCTCGAGAGACCCAGTACTTC. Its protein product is CASSVGQAGGPRETQYF.

The CDR3 sequence: CASSLGQGGTFYEQYF. CDR3 DNA sequence: TGTGCCAGCAGCTTAGGGCAGGGGGGTACCTTCTACGAGCAGTACTTC. This chain connects TRBV7-8 to TRBJ2-7; D possibly corresponds to TRBD1 (7 bases). The CDR3 length is 16 residues. Per germline, CDR1 SGHVS and CDR2 FQNEAQ. V was trimmed by 1 base and J by 3 bases, leaving 16 bases between them.